This TCR beta chain was captured by sequencing in a study of T-cell memory formation after mild COVID-19 (TCRdb year 2021). With regard to the full study: TCR sequence clusters from the two donors were largely donor specific. In a couple of donors, T-cell clones that expanded and contracted after mild COVID-19 were followed by sequencing TCRalpha and TCRbeta repertoires longitudinally. The cohort was made up of two young adult volunteers, one female and one male, who were previously healthy.

Ficoll-Paque density gradient centrifugation was used to isolate PBMCs. Sequencing relied on an Illumina NovaSeq 6000. cDNA libraries for TCRalpha and TCRbeta were prepared by 5'RACE using constant-segment primers, with sample barcodes and unique molecular identifiers added. RNA was extracted from every sample with Trizol reagent. Libraries were amplified in two PCR steps, with a second sample barcode and Illumina TruSeq adapters added in the second step. The libraries were sequenced on an Illumina NovaSeq using 2 x 150 bp paired-end reads. The original methods were these. Demultiplexing of reads and collapsing into UMI-guided consensus sequences were performed with migec v1.2.7. Using mixcr v2.1.11, UMI consensuses were aligned to TRA and TRB V and J templates and then assembled into clonotypes. Expanded or contracted clonotypes were those called significant by both edgeR and NoisET, with noise models trained on biological replicates. For edgeR calls, the cutoffs were a false discovery rate-adjusted p below 0.01 and a log2 fold-change threshold of 1. As an exploratory analysis of dynamics, max-normalized trajectories of the 1000 most abundant clonotypes were examined with PCA combined with hierarchical clustering. Separately sequenced CD4+ and CD8+ repertoires were used to assign a CD4 or CD8 phenotype to each responding clone. The public reads were run again by TCRdb, first through fastp at Q25 and then through MiXCR, and only productive beta chains were kept. Entries that share a CDR3 protein sequence are merged under the most common genes and DNA. TCRdb's processing, not the authors' own work, is the source of the V and J calls. The sample records fewer than 650,000 distinct CDR3 sequences, roughly 22% of which are singletons. The biggest ten clones account for 8.4% of the sample.

Overall results and qualifications from the work: The study included only a couple of mild cases, and larger cohorts that include severe cases with pre-infection samples were judged to be necessary. Contracting CD4+ clones appeared mostly in the CM and EM memory subsets, whereas CD8+ clones were enriched in EMRA. Some responding clones were detected in pre-infection memory, suggesting pre-existing cross-reactive memory T cells joined the SARS-CoV-2 response. The second-wave clones that peaked on day 37 were not confirmed to be SARS-CoV-2 specific. Clones that contracted from day 15 to 85 showed balanced CD4/CD8 phenotypes, whereas a second wave of clones that expanded from day 15 to 37 leaned towards CD4+.

With regard to this clonotype: No antigen is known for it. No base quality values were provided; no much bigger clone lies one nucleotide off.

Sequenced input: PBMCs or a T cell subset sorted from them (not recorded which). This TCR derives from an adult woman who had mild COVID-19 (a few samples of this study predate the infection). The sample titles of this study are shuffled in the database, so cell type and time point are left out; the donor was told from shared clones.

The sequence in DNA is TGTGCCTGGAGTATGGGCACATCAGGGCACGAGCAGTACTTC. Its translation reads: CAWSMGTSGHEQYF. The rearrangement joined TRBV30 to TRBJ2-7; TRBD1 could be the D gene, as 5 bases match. Via the germline V gene (reference sequence), CDR1 is GTSNPN and CDR2 SVGIG. The CDR3 runs 14 amino acids, cysteine and phenylalanine included. The sequence is cut down to CDR3 DNA, 42 bases in frame from base 1. Trimming removed 2 bases from V and 5 bases from J, leaving 16 bases between the germline ends.